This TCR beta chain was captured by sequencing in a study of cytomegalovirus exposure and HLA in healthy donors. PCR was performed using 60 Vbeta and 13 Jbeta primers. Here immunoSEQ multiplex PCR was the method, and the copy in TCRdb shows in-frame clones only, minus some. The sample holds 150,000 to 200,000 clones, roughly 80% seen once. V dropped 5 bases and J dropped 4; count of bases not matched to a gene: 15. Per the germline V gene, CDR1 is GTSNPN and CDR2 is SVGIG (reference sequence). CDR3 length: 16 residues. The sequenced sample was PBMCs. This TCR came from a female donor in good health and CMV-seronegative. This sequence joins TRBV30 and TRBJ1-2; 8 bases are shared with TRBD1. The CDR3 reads CAWVLGTGGTTYGYTF. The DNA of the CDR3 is TGTGCCTGGGTCCTGGGAACAGGGGGTACGACCTATGGCTACACCTTC. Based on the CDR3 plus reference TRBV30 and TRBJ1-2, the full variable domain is SQTIHQWPATLVQPVGSPLSLECTVEGTSNPNLYWYRQAAGRGLQLLFYSVGIGQISSEVPQNLSASRPQDRQFILSSKKLLLSDSGFYLCAWVLGTGGTTYGYTFGSGTRLTVV.